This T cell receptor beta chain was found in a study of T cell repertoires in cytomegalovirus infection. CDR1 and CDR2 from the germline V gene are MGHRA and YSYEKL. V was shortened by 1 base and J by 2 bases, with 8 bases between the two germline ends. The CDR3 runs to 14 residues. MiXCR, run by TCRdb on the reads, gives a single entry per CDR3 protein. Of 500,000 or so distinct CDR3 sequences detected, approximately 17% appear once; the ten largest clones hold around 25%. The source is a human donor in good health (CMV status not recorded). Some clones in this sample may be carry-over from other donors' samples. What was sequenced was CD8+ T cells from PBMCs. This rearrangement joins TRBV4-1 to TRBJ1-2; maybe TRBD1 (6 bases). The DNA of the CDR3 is TGCGCCAGCAGCCAAGGGGGACAAAACTATGGCTACACCTTC. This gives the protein CASSQGGQNYGYTF.